Shown below are 16 T cell receptor beta chains from a single sample sequenced in a study of regulatory T cells in long-lasting Graves disease. According to the study, TCR beta libraries were built with iRepertoire HTBI primers and CDR3-region Arm-PCR. TCRdb passed the multiplex PCR reads through MiXCR, listing each CDR3 protein once. The sample lists under 500,000 distinct CDR3 sequences, about 16% occurring once. The time point was: newly diagnosed GD, antithyroid drugs for less than 3 months. The TCR library was made from RNA that had been extracted from PBMCs in TRIzol. Another study also made use of these data, one on T cells in Graves' hyperthyroidism and ophthalmopathy.

The sequences come from peripheral blood mononuclear cells (PBMCs), collected at new diagnosis, from a patient treated with antithyroid drugs. These receptors were obtained from a woman aged 25 to 39 with Graves disease.

This sequence joins TRBV12-3 or TRBV12-4 and TRBJ1-5, with D tentatively TRBD1 (6 bases). The V end was cut by 6 bases, the J end by 0 bases, with 12 bases between. This CDR3 is built from 15 residues. CDR3: CASSEGGDSNQPQHF. CDR3 DNA sequence: TGTGCCAGCAGCGAGGGGGGGGATAGCAATCAGCCCCAGCATTTT.

The sample holds many counts of this clonotype. Relative to the germline gene, one junction end is altered; a read error may explain this. The CDR3 loop is CASSLRQGTGYEQYF. The CDR3 nucleotides are TGTGCTAGCAGCTTACGACAAGGGACAGGCTACGAGCAGTACTTC. This sequence joins TRBV7-6 and TRBJ2-7; the match to TRBD1 covers 8 bases. CDR3 length equals 15 residues. The germline V gene has CDR1 SGHVS and CDR2 FNYEAQ.

This rearrangement joins TRBV10-3 to TRBJ2-7; the match to TRBD1 covers 10 bases. The CDR3 is 17 amino acids. CDR1 is ENHRY, CDR2 SYGVKD, per germline. Trimming at V came to 6 bases and at J to 0 bases, leaving 11 bases not matched to a gene. The CDR3 loop reads CAISLGTGVSLSYEQYF. Here the CDR3 DNA reads TGTGCCATCAGCCTCGGGACAGGGGTTTCCCTCTCCTACGAGCAGTACTTC.

There are a few counts of this clonotype. The chain employs TRBV27 and TRBJ2-1; D tentatively fits TRBD1 or TRBD2 (5 bases each). V dropped 5 bases and J dropped 7 bases, with 15 bases sitting between them. The CDR3 is 14 residues long. Germline loops: CDR1 MNHEY, CDR2 SMNVEV (reference sequence). The CDR3 here is CASSPRGLANEQFF. The CDR3 coding sequence is TGTGCCAGCAGTCCCCGGGGCCTGGCGAATGAGCAGTTCTTC.

This clonotype has ten or more counts. In DNA, the CDR3 is TGCAGTGCTAGAGCGGCGGGAGCCCTCTACAATGAGCAGTTCTTC. Protein sequence: CSARAAGALYNEQFF. This chain joins TRBV20-1 and TRBJ2-1; 7 bases map to TRBD2. The CDR3 is 15 amino acids. The junction had 6 bases not matched to a gene; V was cut back by 1 base and J by 3 bases. CDR1 is DFQATT and CDR2 is SNEGSKA in the germline V gene (reference sequence).

V gene TRBV6-2 or TRBV6-3 combines with J gene TRBJ1-2, with TRBD1 as a possible D gene (6 bases). Germline V gene sequence: CDR1 MNHEY, CDR2 SVGEGT. V was cut by 5 bases and J by 4 bases, with 11 bases left in between. This CDR3 contains 13 residues. The CDR3 is CASSTGTPYGYTF. DNA of the CDR3: TGTGCCAGCAGTACCGGGACACCCTATGGCTACACCTTC.

This clonotype was counted ten times or more. The CDR3 DNA reads TGTGCCAGCAGAACCCCCGGGACTAGCGCTTCCAATGAGCAGTTCTTC. Residues: CASRTPGTSASNEQFF. The chain links TRBV6-1 to TRBJ2-1, with 10 bases matching TRBD2. V trimming: 6 bases; J trimming: 6 bases; junction bases outside the gene matches: 11. Germline V gives CDR1 MNHNS, CDR2 SASEGT. The CDR3 covers 16 residues.

This clonotype showed up many times. J is TRBJ2-3 and V is TRBV6-2 or TRBV6-3; TRBD2 matches at 9 bases. The germline V gene encodes CDR1 MNHEY and CDR2 SVGEGT. Trimming cost V 6 bases and J 5 bases; bases outside gene matches: 15. This CDR3 spans 17 amino acids. CDR3: CASSNTPASGTRDTQYF. CDR3 in DNA: TGTGCCAGCAGCAACACCCCGGCTAGCGGGACGCGAGATACGCAGTATTTT.

As to this clonotype: A much larger clonotype is one base distant, so this may be a read error. The conserved phenylalanine or tryptophan normally closing the CDR3 is absent here, so this likely arose from a read error. The rearrangement links TRBV7-2 to TRBJ1-2; TRBD1 might be the D (6 bases). This CDR3 spans 16 amino acids. The V end was cut by 3 bases, the J end by 5 bases, with 19 bases between. The germline V gene encodes CDR1 SGHTA and CDR2 FQGNSA. As DNA, the CDR3 is TGTGCCAGCAGCTTGGGTTTGAGGACAGTAGAATATGGCTACACCCTC. Its protein is CASSLGLRTVEYGYTL.

This clonotype was counted many times. J is TRBJ2-5 and V is TRBV28, with 9 bases matching TRBD1. Germline CDR1 and CDR2: MDHEN and SYDVKM. Trimming at V came to 2 bases and at J to 4 bases, leaving 11 bases not matched to a gene. The CDR3 runs to 17 residues. The CDR3 region is CASSLRTGAFPIETQYF. The CDR3 DNA reads as TGTGCCAGCAGTTTAAGGACAGGGGCTTTCCCGATAGAGACCCAGTACTTC.

The V gene is TRBV4-1, the J gene TRBJ1-6; D unresolved. From germline, CDR1 is MGHRA and CDR2 YSYEKL. Trimming stripped 4 bases from V and 7 bases from J, with 14 bases between. This CDR3 spans 15 amino acids. DNA for the CDR3: TGCGCCAGCAGCCCCCCGTCTGTCCGAAATTCACCCCTCCACTTT. Translation gives CASSPPSVRNSPLHF.

This clonotype occurred many times. V and J are TRBV20-1 and TRBJ1-2, with D hard to call. Trimming left V 5 bases short and J 0 bases short, with 10 bases between. The CDR3 spans 13 residues. Germline loops: CDR1 DFQATT, CDR2 SNEGSKA (reference sequence). The CDR3 loop reads CSAPQHSNYGYTF. The DNA of the CDR3 is TGCAGTGCTCCCCAACACTCTAACTATGGCTACACCTTC.

This clonotype was observed at least ten times. This chain links TRBV11-2 with TRBJ2-2; no clear D gene. Germline V gives CDR1 SGHAT, CDR2 FQNNGV. Trimming pared 8 bases from V and 5 bases from J, leaving 21 bases between. The CDR3 consists of 16 residues. The CDR3 DNA is TGTGCCAGCTCCTACACATGGGGTCGGCGAACCGGGGAGCTGTTTTTT. Its protein product is CASSYTWGRRTGELFF.

Ten or more counts support this clonotype. J is TRBJ2-3 and V is TRBV11-2; D remains ambiguous. The CDR3 runs to 15 residues. CDR1 and CDR2 (germline): SGHAT, FQNNGV. V lost 2 bases, J lost 3 bases, and 12 bases lay in between. CDR3 loop: CASSLTVAVTDTQYF. Here the CDR3 DNA reads TGTGCCAGCAGCTTAACGGTAGCAGTGACAGATACGCAGTATTTT.

This clonotype was counted between two and nine times. Written as DNA, the CDR3 is TGTGCCAGCAGCCGAAGGCCGGCTTTAGGTGGGGAGACCCAGTACTTC. Translation: CASSRRPALGGETQYF. The chain employs TRBV13 and TRBJ2-5; D is undetermined. V lost 5 bases and J lost 5, with 21 bases in between. Germline assignment: CDR1 PRHDT and CDR2 FYEKMQ (reference sequence). The CDR3 covers 16 residues.

This clonotype was recorded at least ten times. The rearrangement joins TRBV28 to TRBJ2-7, with TRBD1 identical over 9 bases. The V gene end was trimmed by 11 bases and the J gene end by 6 bases; junction bases not matched to a gene: 20. Germline V CDR1 and CDR2: MDHEN, SYDVKM. This CDR3 has 16 residues. The CDR3 is CASHPTGQGTGSEQYF. The CDR3 DNA follows: TGTGCCTCACACCCCACGGGACAGGGAACTGGTAGCGAGCAGTACTTC.